The next 14 T cell receptor beta chains were all read from a single sample in a study of T cells in Graves' hyperthyroidism and ophthalmopathy. Amplification of TCR beta CDR3 regions used RNA as the template. During a first-round RT-PCR of the TCR CDR3, the HTBI primer set was used. TCRdb passed the multiplex PCR reads through MiXCR, listing each CDR3 protein once. The sample lists a few hundred thousand distinct CDR3 sequences; approximately 18% were seen once. The material sequenced was blood. All receptors derive from a man aged 50-59 years with Graves' ophthalmopathy.

This clonotype was detected only a few times. This chain links TRBV20-1 with TRBJ2-2, with 14 bases fitting TRBD2. The germline V gene encodes CDR1 DFQATT and CDR2 SNEGSKA (reference sequence). The V segment lost 5 bases and the J segment 4 bases; nucleotides outside the gene matches: 6. This CDR3 comprises 16 residues. The CDR3 reads CSAPGLAGESTGELFF. The CDR3 DNA reads as TGCAGTGCTCCGGGACTAGCGGGAGAGAGCACCGGGGAGCTGTTTTTT.

This rearrangement joins TRBV29-1 to TRBJ1-2, with a tentative D call TRBD1 (6 bases). From germline, CDR1 is SQVTM and CDR2 ANQGSEA. The CDR3 consists of 13 residues. V was trimmed by 7 bases and J by 5 bases, leaving 17 bases between them. CDR3: CSAGVQGQYGYTF. The CDR3 nucleotides are TGCAGCGCCGGTGTCCAGGGGCAGTATGGCTACACCTTC.

This clonotype was recorded many times. The genes are TRBV28 and TRBJ1-2, with TRBD1 matching over 9 bases. CDR3 length: 19 amino acids. The V and J ends lost 3 bases and 0 bases, in that order; junction bases with no gene match: 14. Germline loops: CDR1 MDHEN, CDR2 SYDVKM. CDR3 sequence: CASSFFARQGGRTNYGYTF. CDR3 DNA sequence: TGTGCCAGCAGTTTCTTCGCAAGACAGGGGGGAAGGACTAACTATGGCTACACCTTC.

Regarding this clonotype: The junction departs from the called germline gene at one end, perhaps through a read error. The V call is TRBV5-1, the J call TRBJ2-5; tentatively, D is TRBD1 (6 bases). This CDR3 spans 14 amino acids. Looked up from germline, CDR1 is SGHRS and CDR2 is YFSETQ. The CDR3 region has the DNA TGCGCCAGCAGCATACAGGGAGACCAGGAGACCCAGTACTTC. This encodes CASSIQGDQETQYF.

This chain connects TRBV7-9 to TRBJ2-1, with TRBD2 matching over 8 bases. CDR3 length: 14 amino acids. V shed 4 bases and J 8 bases; nucleotides not matched to a gene: 7. The V gene's germline CDR1 is SEHNR and CDR2 FQNEAQ (reference sequence). This CDR3 is CASSSSGRGDEQFF. As DNA, the CDR3 is TGTGCCAGCAGCTCCAGCGGGAGAGGGGATGAGCAGTTCTTC.

The chain recombines TRBV12-3 or TRBV12-4 with TRBJ2-7, with 12 nucleotides matching TRBD1. With 3 bases clipped from V and 5 bases from J, the junction kept 11 bases outside the gene matches. This CDR3 region has 17 residues. The CDR3 region is CASSFSGPGQGADEQYF. CDR3 DNA sequence: TGTGCCAGCAGTTTTAGTGGCCCGGGACAGGGGGCGGACGAGCAGTACTTC.

This clonotype came up many times. This chain uses TRBV30 with TRBJ2-7; tentatively, D is TRBD2 (6 bases). The CDR3 is made up of 11 amino acids. Trimming removed 5 bases from V and 4 bases from J, with 9 bases in between. Germline V gene sequence: CDR1 GTSNPN, CDR2 SVGIG (reference sequence). The CDR3 sequence is CAWGRGYEQYF. In DNA form, the CDR3 reads TGTGCCTGGGGGCGGGGTTACGAGCAGTACTTC.

CDR3 in amino acids: CAIRQASSYNEQFF. The CDR3 DNA sequence: TGTGCCATCAGGCAGGCGAGCTCCTACAATGAGCAGTTCTTC. V gene TRBV10-3 combines with J gene TRBJ2-1; D is ambiguous. Germline CDR1 reads ENHRY; CDR2 reads SYGVKD. V lost 6 bases and J 0 bases, leaving 9 bases between the germline ends. This CDR3 is built from 14 residues.

This clonotype was counted ten times or more. CDR3 nucleotides: TGTGCCAGCTTCCTGTCTTCGGGCACAGATACGCAGTATTTT. This sequence encodes CASFLSSGTDTQYF. This chain joins TRBV5-6 and TRBJ2-3; D remains ambiguous. Germline assignment: CDR1 SGHDT and CDR2 YYEEEE. V was pared by 7 bases and J by 1 base, with 13 bases between. The CDR3 runs 14 residues.

V and J are TRBV6-5 and TRBJ2-5, with D perhaps matching TRBD2 (6 bases). CDR3 length: 13 residues. In germline, CDR1 is MNHEY, CDR2 SVGAGI. Trimming left V 7 bases short and J 2 bases short, with 11 bases between. The CDR3, as DNA: TGTGCCAGCAACCGGGACTTTCAAGAGACCCAGTACTTC. As protein: CASNRDFQETQYF.

The genes are TRBV24-1 and TRBJ2-2; 10 nucleotides agree with TRBD1. The J segment lost 5 bases and the V segment lost 4 bases, leaving 3 bases of the junction unmatched. Per the germline V gene, CDR1 is KGHDR and CDR2 is SFDVKD. This CDR3 is 15 amino acids long. In DNA form, the CDR3 reads TGTGCCACCAGTGACCCGGGACAGGGGACCGGGGAGCTGTTTTTT. Translating it yields CATSDPGQGTGELFF.

This clonotype was picked up many times. The V and J genes are TRBV20-1 and TRBJ2-1; D is undetermined. Germline V gene data show CDR1 as DFQATT and CDR2 as SNEGSKA (reference sequence). Trimming shortened V by 6 bases and J by 0 bases, and 12 bases separated the two germline ends. The CDR3 sequence is 14 residues long. The CDR3 loop is CSAVRAPSYNEQFF. In DNA, the CDR3 is TGCAGTGCCGTCCGGGCGCCCTCCTACAATGAGCAGTTCTTC.

This clonotype has more than one count but fewer than ten. This rearrangement joins TRBV5-5 to TRBJ2-2; maybe TRBD1 (6 bases). This CDR3 is 14 amino acids long. V was clipped by 7 bases and J by 5 bases, with 15 bases between them. Germline values: CDR1 SGHKS, CDR2 YYEKEE (reference sequence). The CDR3 spells CASSRQADTGELFF. The CDR3 nucleotides read TGTGCCAGCTCCCGACAGGCTGATACCGGGGAGCTGTTTTTT.

This clonotype was seen repeatedly, ten times or more. This chain uses TRBV24-1 with TRBJ1-1; D is unresolved. This CDR3 region has 13 residues. Germline V gene lookup returns CDR1 KGHDR and CDR2 SFDVKD. With 3 bases removed from V and 9 bases from J, the gap between germline ends came to 13 bases. The CDR3 DNA sequence: TGTGCCACCAGTGATCGCGGCGGACCTCAAGCTTTCTTT. It encodes CATSDRGGPQAFF.